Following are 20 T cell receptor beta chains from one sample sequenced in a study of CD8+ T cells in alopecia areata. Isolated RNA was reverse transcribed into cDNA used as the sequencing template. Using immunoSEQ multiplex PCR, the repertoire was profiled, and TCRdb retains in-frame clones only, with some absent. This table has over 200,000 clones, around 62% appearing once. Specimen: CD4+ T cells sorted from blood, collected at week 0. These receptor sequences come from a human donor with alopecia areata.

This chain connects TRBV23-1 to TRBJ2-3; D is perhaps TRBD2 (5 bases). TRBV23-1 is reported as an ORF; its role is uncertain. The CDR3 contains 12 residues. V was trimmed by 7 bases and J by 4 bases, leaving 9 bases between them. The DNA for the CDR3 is TGCGCCAGCACCTTACTAGCAGATACGCAGTATTTT. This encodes CASTLLADTQYF.

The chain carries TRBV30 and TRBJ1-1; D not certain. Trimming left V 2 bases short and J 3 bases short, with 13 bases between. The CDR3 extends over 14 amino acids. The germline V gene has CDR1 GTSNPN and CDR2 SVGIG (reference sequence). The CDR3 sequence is CAWSWRRSYTEAFF. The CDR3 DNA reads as TGTGCCTGGAGTTGGCGCAGGAGCTACACTGAAGCTTTCTTT.

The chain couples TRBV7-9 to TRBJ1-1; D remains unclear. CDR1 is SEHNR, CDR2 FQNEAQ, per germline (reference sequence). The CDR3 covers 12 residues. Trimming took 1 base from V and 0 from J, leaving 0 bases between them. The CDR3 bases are TGTGCCAGCAGCTTAGTGAACACTGAAGCTTTCTTT. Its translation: CASSLVNTEAFF.

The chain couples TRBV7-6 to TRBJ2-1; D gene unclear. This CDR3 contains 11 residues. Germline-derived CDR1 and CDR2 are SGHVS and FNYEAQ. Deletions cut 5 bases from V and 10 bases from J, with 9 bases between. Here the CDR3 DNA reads TGTGCCAGCAGCCCTACCATAGAGCAGTTCTTC. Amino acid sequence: CASSPTIEQFF.

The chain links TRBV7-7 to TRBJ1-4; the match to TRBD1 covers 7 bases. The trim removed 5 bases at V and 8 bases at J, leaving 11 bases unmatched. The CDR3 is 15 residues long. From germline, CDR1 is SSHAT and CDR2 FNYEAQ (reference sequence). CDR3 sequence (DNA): TGTGCCAGCAGCCCCTCAGTACAGGGGCAAGAAAAACTGTTTTTT. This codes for CASSPSVQGQEKLFF.

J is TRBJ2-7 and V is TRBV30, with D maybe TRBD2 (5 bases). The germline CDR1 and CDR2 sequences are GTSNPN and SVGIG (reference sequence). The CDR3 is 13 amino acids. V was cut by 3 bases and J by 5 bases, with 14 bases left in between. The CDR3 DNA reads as TGTGCCTGGAGAGGACTCCCCTGGGACGAGCAGTACTTC. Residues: CAWRGLPWDEQYF.

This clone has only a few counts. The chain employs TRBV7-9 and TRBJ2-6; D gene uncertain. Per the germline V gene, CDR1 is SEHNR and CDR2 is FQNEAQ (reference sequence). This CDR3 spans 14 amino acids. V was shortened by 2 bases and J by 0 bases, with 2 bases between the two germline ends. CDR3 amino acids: CASSLRSGANVLTF. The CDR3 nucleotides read TGTGCCAGCAGCTTACGCTCTGGGGCCAACGTCCTGACTTTC.

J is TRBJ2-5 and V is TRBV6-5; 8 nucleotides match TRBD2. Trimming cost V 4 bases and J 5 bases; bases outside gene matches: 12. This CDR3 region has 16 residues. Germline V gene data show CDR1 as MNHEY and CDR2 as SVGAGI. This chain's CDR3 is CASSSRVVAGRETQYF. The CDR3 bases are TGTGCCAGCAGTTCGAGGGTGGTAGCGGGACGCGAGACCCAGTACTTC.

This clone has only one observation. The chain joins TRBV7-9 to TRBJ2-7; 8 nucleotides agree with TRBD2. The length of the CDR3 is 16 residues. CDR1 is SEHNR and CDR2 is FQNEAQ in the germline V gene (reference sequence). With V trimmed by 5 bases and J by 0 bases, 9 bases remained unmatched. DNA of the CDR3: TGTGCCAGCAGCCAATGGGGTAGCGGGACCTCCTACGAGCAGTACTTC. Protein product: CASSQWGSGTSYEQYF.

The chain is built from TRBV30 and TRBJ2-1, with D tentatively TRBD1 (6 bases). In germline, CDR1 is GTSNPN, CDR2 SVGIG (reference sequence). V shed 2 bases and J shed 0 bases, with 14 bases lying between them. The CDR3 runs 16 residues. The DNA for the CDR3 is TGTGCCTGGAGTCACGGACAGTACCTCTCCTACAATGAGCAGTTCTTC. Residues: CAWSHGQYLSYNEQFF.

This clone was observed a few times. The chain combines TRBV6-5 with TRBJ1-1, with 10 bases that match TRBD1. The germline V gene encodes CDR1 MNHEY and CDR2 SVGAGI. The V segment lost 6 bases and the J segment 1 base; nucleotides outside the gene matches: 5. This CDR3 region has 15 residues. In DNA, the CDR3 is TGTGCCAGCAGACCCGGGACAGGGGCGAACACTGAAGCTTTCTTT. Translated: CASRPGTGANTEAFF.

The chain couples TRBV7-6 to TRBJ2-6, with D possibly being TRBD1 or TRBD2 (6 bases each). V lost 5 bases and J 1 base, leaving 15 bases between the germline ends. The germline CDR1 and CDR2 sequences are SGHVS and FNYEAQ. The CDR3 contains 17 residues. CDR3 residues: CASSLGQGRSGANVLTF. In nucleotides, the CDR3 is TGTGCCAGCAGCCTGGGGCAGGGGAGGTCTGGGGCCAACGTCCTGACTTTC.

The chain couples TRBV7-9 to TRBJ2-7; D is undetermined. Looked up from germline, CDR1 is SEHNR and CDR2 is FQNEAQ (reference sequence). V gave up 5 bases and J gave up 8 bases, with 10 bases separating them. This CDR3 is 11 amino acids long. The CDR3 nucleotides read TGTGCCAGCAGCCCCGAGGCCCAGCAGTACTTC. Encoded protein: CASSPEAQQYF.

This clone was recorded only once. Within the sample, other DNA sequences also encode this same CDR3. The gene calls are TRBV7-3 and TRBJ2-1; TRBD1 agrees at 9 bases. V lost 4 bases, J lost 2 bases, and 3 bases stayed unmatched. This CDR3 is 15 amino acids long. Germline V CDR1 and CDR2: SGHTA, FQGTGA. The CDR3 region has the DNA TGTGCCAGCAGCTCTGGACAGGGGACCTACAATGAGCAGTTCTTC. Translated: CASSSGQGTYNEQFF.

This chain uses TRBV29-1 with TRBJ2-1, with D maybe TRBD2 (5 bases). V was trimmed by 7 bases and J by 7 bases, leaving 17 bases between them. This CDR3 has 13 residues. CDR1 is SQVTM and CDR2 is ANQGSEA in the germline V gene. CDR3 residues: CSGCRLEGNEQFF. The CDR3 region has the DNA TGCAGCGGTTGTAGGCTAGAGGGTAATGAGCAGTTCTTC.

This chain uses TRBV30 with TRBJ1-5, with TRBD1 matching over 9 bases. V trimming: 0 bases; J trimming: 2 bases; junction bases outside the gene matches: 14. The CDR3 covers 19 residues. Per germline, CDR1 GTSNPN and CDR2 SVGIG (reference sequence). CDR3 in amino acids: CAWSVRGGTGRVGNQPQHF. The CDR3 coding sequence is TGTGCCTGGAGTGTAAGGGGAGGGACAGGGCGTGTGGGCAATCAGCCCCAGCATTTT.

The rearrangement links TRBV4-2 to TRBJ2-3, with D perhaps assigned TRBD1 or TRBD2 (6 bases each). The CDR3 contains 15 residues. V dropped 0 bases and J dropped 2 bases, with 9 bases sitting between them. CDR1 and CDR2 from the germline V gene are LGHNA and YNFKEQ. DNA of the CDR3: TGTGCCAGCAGCCAAGAAGGGGGGAACACAGATACGCAGTATTTT. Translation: CASSQEGGNTDTQYF.

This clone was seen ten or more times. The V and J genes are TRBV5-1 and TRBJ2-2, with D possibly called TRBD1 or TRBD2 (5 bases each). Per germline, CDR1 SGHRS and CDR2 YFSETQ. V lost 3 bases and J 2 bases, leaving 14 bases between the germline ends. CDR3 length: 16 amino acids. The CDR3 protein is CASSSDGTANTGELFF. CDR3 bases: TGCGCCAGCAGCTCCGACGGGACGGCAAACACCGGGGAGCTGTTTTTT.

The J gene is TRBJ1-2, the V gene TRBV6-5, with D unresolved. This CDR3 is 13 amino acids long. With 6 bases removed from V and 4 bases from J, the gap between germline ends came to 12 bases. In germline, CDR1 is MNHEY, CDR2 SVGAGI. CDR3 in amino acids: CASRSTRRYGYTF. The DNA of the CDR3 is TGTGCCAGCAGGTCGACACGACGCTATGGCTACACCTTC.

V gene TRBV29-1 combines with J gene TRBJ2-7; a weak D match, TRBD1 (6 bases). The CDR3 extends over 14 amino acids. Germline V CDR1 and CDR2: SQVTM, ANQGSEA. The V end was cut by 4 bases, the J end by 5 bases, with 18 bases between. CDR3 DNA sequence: TGCAGCGTTGCTACGTTAACAGGGCCCCACGAGCAGTACTTC. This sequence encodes CSVATLTGPHEQYF.